Presented here are 26 T cell receptor beta chains from one specimen sequenced in a study of PD-1 blockade in mismatch repair-deficient tumors. Here immunoSEQ multiplex PCR was the method, and the copy in TCRdb shows in-frame clones only, minus some. The table lists roughly 120,000 clones, about three quarters of them singletons, with around 4.7% in the top ten. The sequences come from peripheral blood, collected approximately 64 weeks after starting pembrolizumab. The source of these receptors is an adult with mismatch repair-deficient cancer.

V and J are TRBV11-2 and TRBJ2-7; TRBD1 might be the D (5 bases). Germline lookup yields CDR1 SGHAT and CDR2 FQNNGV. The CDR3 is made up of 14 amino acids. V was cut by 2 bases and J by 3 bases, with 11 bases left in between. The CDR3 loop reads CASSLPGKGYEQYF. CDR3 nucleotides: TGTGCCAGCAGCTTACCAGGGAAGGGCTACGAGCAGTACTTC.

This clone was detected ten times or more. The V call is TRBV19, the J call TRBJ1-5; 8 bases are a match to TRBD1. The CDR3 is made up of 15 amino acids. V lost 5 bases and J lost 1; bases outside the gene matches: 4. Germline CDR1 is LNHDA and CDR2 is SQIVND (reference sequence). CDR3 DNA sequence: TGTGCCAGTAGTGAGAGGGACAGGAGCAATCAGCCCCAGCATTTT. Translated: CASSERDRSNQPQHF.

V and J are TRBV27 and TRBJ2-1; a weak D match, TRBD2 (6 bases). V dropped 5 bases and J dropped 0 bases, with 14 bases sitting between them. The germline V gene encodes CDR1 MNHEY and CDR2 SMNVEV (reference sequence). The CDR3 contains 16 residues. The CDR3 loop is CASSPDSGSSYNEQFF. CDR3 nucleotide sequence: TGTGCCAGCAGTCCCGATAGCGGTAGCTCCTACAATGAGCAGTTCTTC.

The J gene is TRBJ2-1, the V gene TRBV9, with TRBD2 matching 7 bases. The junction had 10 bases not matched to a gene; V was cut back by 4 bases and J by 3 bases. CDR1 and CDR2 from the germline V gene are SGDLS and YYNGEE. The CDR3 is 16 residues long. In nucleotides, the CDR3 is TGTGCCAGCAGCCCAGCGGCGGGAGAATACTACAATGAGCAGTTCTTC. It yields the protein CASSPAAGEYYNEQFF.

V gene TRBV5-4 combines with J gene TRBJ2-3; D gene uncertain. Trimming pared 2 bases from V and 1 base from J, leaving 2 bases between. Per the germline V gene, CDR1 is SGHNT and CDR2 is YYREEE (reference sequence). This CDR3 contains 12 residues. The CDR3 protein is CASSFGTDTQYF. The DNA of the CDR3 is TGTGCCAGCAGCTTCGGCACAGATACGCAGTATTTT.

This clone was seen only once. The chain recombines TRBV9 with TRBJ2-1, with 15 bases lining up with TRBD2. The CDR3 length is 19 residues. Germline CDR1 is SGDLS and CDR2 is YYNGEE. V shed 4 bases and J 3 bases; nucleotides not matched to a gene: 11. The CDR3 nucleotides read TGTGCCAGCAGCCCGACCGGGACTAGCGGGGGGAAGGGCTACAATGAGCAGTTCTTC. This gives the protein CASSPTGTSGGKGYNEQFF.

This chain links TRBV30 with TRBJ1-3, with 7 bases matching TRBD1. In germline, CDR1 is GTSNPN, CDR2 SVGIG (reference sequence). The CDR3 contains 15 residues. The V and J ends lost 3 bases and 3 bases, in that order; junction bases with no gene match: 8. CDR3 residues: CAWRPKGGGGNTIYF. CDR3 nucleotides: TGTGCCTGGAGACCAAAAGGGGGCGGTGGAAACACCATATATTTT.

There are a few counts of this clone. J is TRBJ1-2 and V is TRBV10-1; D might be TRBD1 (6 bases). The CDR3 is made up of 15 amino acids. Per germline, CDR1 WNHNN and CDR2 SYGVQD (reference sequence). V lost 0 bases and J 5 bases, leaving 13 bases between the germline ends. The CDR3 coding sequence is TGCGCCAGCAGTGAGTCCAACAGGGCAGTGTATGGCTACACCTTC. It codes for CASSESNRAVYGYTF.

This clone was seen a few times. V usage is TRBV27 and J usage is TRBJ1-1; 10 bases map to TRBD1. V gave up 3 bases and J gave up 0 bases; unmatched junction bases: 4. The length of the CDR3 is 16 residues. The germline gives CDR1 MNHEY, CDR2 SMNVEV (reference sequence). The CDR3 sequence: CASSFKGTGVNTEAFF. CDR3 coding DNA: TGTGCCAGCAGTTTTAAGGGGACAGGGGTGAACACTGAAGCTTTCTTT.

The gene calls are TRBV2 and TRBJ2-7, with D uncertain. The CDR3 loop spans 13 amino acids. V was trimmed by 2 bases and J by 5 bases, leaving 10 bases between them. Germline CDR1 is SNHLY and CDR2 is FYNNEI. Here the CDR3 reads CASSEPLIDEQYF. The CDR3 DNA sequence: TGTGCCAGCAGTGAACCCCTCATAGACGAGCAGTACTTC.

This clone was recorded once. V and J are TRBV6-5 and TRBJ1-5; tentative D call: TRBD1 (5 bases). This CDR3 is built from 16 residues. V gave up 0 bases and J gave up 7 bases, with 16 bases separating them. Per the germline V gene, CDR1 is MNHEY and CDR2 is SVGAGI. CDR3 nucleotides: TGTGCCAGCAGTTACTCGAAACGGGGCGACGGGCAGCCCCAGCATTTT. It yields the protein CASSYSKRGDGQPQHF.

With regard to this clone: The junction does not match germline at one end; this may be a read error. This sequence joins TRBV7-9 and TRBJ2-5; the match to TRBD2 covers 7 bases. CDR3 length: 11 residues. Germline CDR1 reads SEHNR; CDR2 reads FQNEAQ (reference sequence). CDR3 region: CASSLLGLPNF. The CDR3 nucleotides are TGTGCCAGCAGCCTGTTGGGACTACCTAACTTC.

This clone was detected once. Here the CDR3 reads CASSQPTGAGPGNTIYF. DNA of the CDR3: TGCGCCAGCAGCCAACCGACAGGGGCAGGCCCTGGAAACACCATATATTTT. The V call is TRBV4-1, the J call TRBJ1-3; the match to TRBD1 covers 8 bases. Germline V gives CDR1 MGHRA, CDR2 YSYEKL. Germline trimming cut 2 bases from V and 2 bases from J; bases unmatched to any gene: 8. The CDR3 runs to 17 residues.

The DNA of the CDR3 is TGCGCCAGCAGCTTGGTGTTGGGGGGGACAGGGGACTACGAGCAGTACTTC. The encoded protein is CASSLVLGGTGDYEQYF. The chain employs TRBV5-1 and TRBJ2-7; TRBD1 matches 10 bases. This CDR3 is 17 amino acids long. Trimming took 0 bases from V and 3 from J; bases not matched to a gene: 9. Germline CDR1 is SGHRS and CDR2 is YFSETQ.

The chain employs TRBV5-1 and TRBJ2-3; the match to TRBD1 covers 8 bases. With V trimmed by 4 bases and J by 5 bases, 3 bases remained unmatched. The CDR3 covers 13 residues. Germline values: CDR1 SGHRS, CDR2 YFSETQ. The CDR3: CASSRTGRDTQYF. DNA for the CDR3: TGCGCCAGCAGCCGGACAGGGCGAGATACGCAGTATTTT.

J is TRBJ1-4 and V is TRBV4-1; 8 bases align to TRBD1. This CDR3 has 16 residues. The V segment lost 0 bases and the J segment 3 bases; nucleotides outside the gene matches: 3. CDR1 MGHRA and CDR2 YSYEKL come from the germline V gene. CDR3 DNA sequence: TGCGCCAGCAGCCAAGAGGGACAGGAGCCTAATGAAAAACTGTTTTTT. The encoded protein is CASSQEGQEPNEKLFF.

The chain recombines TRBV10-1 with TRBJ1-3; no clear D. The CDR3 is 15 amino acids. Trimming removed 6 bases from V and 0 bases from J, with 12 bases in between. Germline loops: CDR1 WNHNN, CDR2 SYGVQD (reference sequence). Here the CDR3 DNA reads TGCGCCAGCAGCCTTTCGGGAGACTCTGGAAACACCATATATTTT. Translated: CASSLSGDSGNTIYF.

The chain uses TRBV5-5 and TRBJ1-1; a weak D match, TRBD1 (5 bases). V gave up 3 bases and J gave up 0 bases, with 9 bases separating them. Germline CDR1 is SGHKS and CDR2 is YYEKEE (reference sequence). There are 14 residues in the CDR3. This CDR3 is CASSSSQVNTEAFF. CDR3 nucleotide sequence: TGTGCCAGCAGCTCGTCACAGGTGAACACTGAAGCTTTCTTT.

The genes are TRBV29-1 and TRBJ2-1, with D perhaps TRBD1 (6 bases). CDR1 and CDR2 from the germline V gene are SQVTM and ANQGSEA. V dropped 4 bases and J dropped 3 bases, with 7 bases sitting between them. The CDR3 runs to 12 residues. This chain's CDR3 is CSVGQDYNEQFF. DNA of the CDR3: TGCAGCGTTGGACAGGACTACAATGAGCAGTTCTTC.

The CDR3 DNA reads as TGTGCCAGCAGGGGGACTAGCGGAAACACCGGGGAGCTGTTTTTT. Translated, it gives CASRGTSGNTGELFF. The rearrangement links TRBV6-1 to TRBJ2-2; 11 bases line up with TRBD2. V lost 6 bases, J lost 2 bases, and 2 bases stayed unmatched. CDR3 length: 15 residues. Germline V gives CDR1 MNHNS, CDR2 SASEGT.

The chain couples TRBV27 to TRBJ1-2; 7 bases agree with TRBD1. The germline V gene has CDR1 MNHEY and CDR2 SMNVEV (reference sequence). Trimming removed 5 bases from V and 4 bases from J; junction bases left unmatched: 4. The CDR3 contains 13 residues. CDR3 sequence reads: CASSRAGGYGYTF. The CDR3 nucleotides read TGTGCCAGCAGTCGTGCAGGGGGCTATGGCTACACCTTC.

This sequence joins TRBV2 and TRBJ2-7, with D hard to call. The CDR3 consists of 11 residues. CDR1 is SNHLY, CDR2 FYNNEI, per germline. Trimming shortened V by 0 bases and J by 4 bases, and 1 base separated the two germline ends. Here the CDR3 DNA reads TGTGCCAGCAGTGAAGCTTACGAGCAGTACTTC. Protein product: CASSEAYEQYF.

The chain joins TRBV4-3 to TRBJ2-3, with 9 bases identical to TRBD2. This CDR3 comprises 15 residues. Germline values: CDR1 LGHNA, CDR2 YSLEER. V trimming: 3 bases; J trimming: 11 bases; junction bases outside the gene matches: 12. Written as DNA, the CDR3 is TGCGCCAGCAGCCAGTCACTAGCGGGTGCCGCGGGGCAGTATTTT. Translated: CASSQSLAGAAGQYF.

The V gene is TRBV7-2, the J gene TRBJ1-3, with D tentatively TRBD1 (6 bases). The germline V and J ends were trimmed by 5 bases and 0 bases, with 14 bases remaining between them. The CDR3 runs to 16 residues. The germline V gene encodes CDR1 SGHTA and CDR2 FQGNSA. This chain's CDR3 is CASSLGQIFSGNTIYF. CDR3 bases: TGTGCCAGCAGCCTCGGACAGATTTTCTCTGGAAACACCATATATTTT. The whole variable domain, filled in from reference TRBV7-2 and TRBJ1-3, reads GAGVSQSPSNKVTEKGKDVELRCDPISGHTALYWYRQSLGQGLEFLIYFQGNSAPDKSGLPSDRFSAERTGGSVSTLTIQRTQQEDSAVYLCASSLGQIFSGNTIYFGEGSWLTVV.

V gene TRBV13 combines with J gene TRBJ2-7, with 9 bases aligning to TRBD2. V dropped 3 bases and J dropped 3; count of bases not matched to a gene: 9. The germline V gene has CDR1 PRHDT and CDR2 FYEKMQ (reference sequence). The CDR3 is 16 amino acids. The CDR3 DNA follows: TGTGCCAGCAGCTTGGAAGAAGCGGGAGGAGTCTACGAGCAGTACTTC. It yields the protein CASSLEEAGGVYEQYF.

In nucleotides, the CDR3 is TGTGCCACCGGGACGCCAGGTCTAGGGGAGCAGTACTTC. This sequence encodes CATGTPGLGEQYF. V is TRBV6-1 and J is TRBJ2-7, with D perhaps matching TRBD1 or TRBD2 (5 bases each). Germline CDR1 reads MNHNS; CDR2 reads SASEGT. V was cut by 10 bases and J by 7 bases, with 20 bases left in between. The CDR3 consists of 13 residues.